The sequence of this T cell receptor (beta chain) was determined in a study of technical replicates of blood from several donors. The repertoire was sequenced with immunoSEQ multiplex PCR; TCRdb's copy has only in-frame clones and lacks some. The sample lists fewer than 90,000 clones; approximately 94% were seen once. The specimen sequenced was T cells isolated from PBMCs. The sequence derives from a human donor in good health.

The CDR3 reads CASSPSGYKNTEAFF. As DNA, the CDR3 is TGTGCCAGCTCACCATCAGGGTACAAGAACACTGAAGCTTTCTTT. This chain uses TRBV18 with TRBJ1-1, with TRBD1 as a possible D gene (5 bases). The V gene lost 2 bases and the J gene lost 1 base, with 11 bases spanning the gap. From germline, CDR1 is KGHSH and CDR2 LQKENI. CDR3 length: 15 amino acids.